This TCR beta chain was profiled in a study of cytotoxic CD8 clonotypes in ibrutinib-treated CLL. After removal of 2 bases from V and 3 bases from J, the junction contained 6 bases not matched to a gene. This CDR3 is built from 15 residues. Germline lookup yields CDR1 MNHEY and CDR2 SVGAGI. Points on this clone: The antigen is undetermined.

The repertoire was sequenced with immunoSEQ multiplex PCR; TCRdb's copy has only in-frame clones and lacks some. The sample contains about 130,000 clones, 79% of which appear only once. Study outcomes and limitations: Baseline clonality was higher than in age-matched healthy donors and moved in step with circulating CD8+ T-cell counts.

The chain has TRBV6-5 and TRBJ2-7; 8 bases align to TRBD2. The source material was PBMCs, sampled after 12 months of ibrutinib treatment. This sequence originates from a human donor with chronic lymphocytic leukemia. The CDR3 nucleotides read TGTGCCAGCAGTTACAGCAGCGGGGGATTCTACGAGCAGTACTTC. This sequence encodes CASSYSSGGFYEQYF.